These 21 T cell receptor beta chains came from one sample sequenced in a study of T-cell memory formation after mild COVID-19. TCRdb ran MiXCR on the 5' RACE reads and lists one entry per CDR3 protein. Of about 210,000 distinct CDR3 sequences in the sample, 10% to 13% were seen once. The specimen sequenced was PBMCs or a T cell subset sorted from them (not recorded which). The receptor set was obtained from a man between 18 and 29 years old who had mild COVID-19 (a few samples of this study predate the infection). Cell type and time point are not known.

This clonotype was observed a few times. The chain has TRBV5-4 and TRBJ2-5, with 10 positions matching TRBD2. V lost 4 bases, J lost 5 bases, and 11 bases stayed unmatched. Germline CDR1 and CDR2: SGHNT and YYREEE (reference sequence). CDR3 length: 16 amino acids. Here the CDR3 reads CASSATASGGAETQYF. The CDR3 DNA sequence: TGTGCCAGCAGCGCGACGGCGAGCGGGGGGGCGGAGACCCAGTACTTC.

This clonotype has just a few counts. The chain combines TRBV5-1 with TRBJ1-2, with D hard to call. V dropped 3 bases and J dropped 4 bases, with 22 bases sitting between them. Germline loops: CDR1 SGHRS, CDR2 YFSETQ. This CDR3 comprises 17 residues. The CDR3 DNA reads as TGCGCCAGCAGCTCGACTCGAGGCATAGAAGTGGGCTATGGCTACACCTTC. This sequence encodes CASSSTRGIEVGYGYTF.

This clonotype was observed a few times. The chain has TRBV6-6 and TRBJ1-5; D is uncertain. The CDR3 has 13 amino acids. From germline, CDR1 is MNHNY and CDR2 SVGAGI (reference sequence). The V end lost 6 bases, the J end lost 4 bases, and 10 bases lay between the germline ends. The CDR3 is CASRLERNQPQHF. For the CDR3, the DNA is TGTGCCAGCAGGCTTGAAAGAAATCAGCCCCAGCATTTT.

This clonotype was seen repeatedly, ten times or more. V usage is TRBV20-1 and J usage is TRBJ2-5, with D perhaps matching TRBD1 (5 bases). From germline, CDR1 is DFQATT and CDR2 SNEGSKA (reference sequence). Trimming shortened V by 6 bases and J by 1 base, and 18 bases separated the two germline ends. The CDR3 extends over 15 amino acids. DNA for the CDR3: TGCAGTGCCCGCGGACAAGCCTTTTCCCAAGAGACCCAGTACTTC. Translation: CSARGQAFSQETQYF.

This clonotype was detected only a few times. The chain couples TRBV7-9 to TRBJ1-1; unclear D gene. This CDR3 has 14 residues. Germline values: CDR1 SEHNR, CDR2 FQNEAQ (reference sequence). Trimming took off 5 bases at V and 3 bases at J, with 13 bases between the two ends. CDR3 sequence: CASSPPPWHTEAFF. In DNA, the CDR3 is TGTGCCAGCAGCCCACCCCCGTGGCACACTGAAGCTTTCTTT.

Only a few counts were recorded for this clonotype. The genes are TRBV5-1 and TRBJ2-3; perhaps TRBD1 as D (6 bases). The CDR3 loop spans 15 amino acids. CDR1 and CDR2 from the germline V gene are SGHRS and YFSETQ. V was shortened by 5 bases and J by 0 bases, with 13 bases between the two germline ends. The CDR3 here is CASRKRQASTDTQYF. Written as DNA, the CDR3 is TGCGCCAGCAGGAAGAGACAGGCAAGCACAGATACGCAGTATTTT.

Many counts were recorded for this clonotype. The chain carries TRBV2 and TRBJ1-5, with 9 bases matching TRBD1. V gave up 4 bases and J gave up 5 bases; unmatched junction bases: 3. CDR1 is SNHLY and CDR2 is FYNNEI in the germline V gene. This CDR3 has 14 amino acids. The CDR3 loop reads CASSGTGADQPQHF. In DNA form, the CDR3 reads TGTGCCAGCAGTGGGACAGGGGCCGATCAGCCCCAGCATTTT.

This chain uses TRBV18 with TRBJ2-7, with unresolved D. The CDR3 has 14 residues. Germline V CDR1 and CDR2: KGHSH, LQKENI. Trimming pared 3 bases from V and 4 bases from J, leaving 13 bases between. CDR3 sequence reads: CASSPRRFSYEQYV. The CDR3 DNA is TGTGCCAGCTCACCCCGGCGGTTTAGTTACGAGCAGTACGTC.

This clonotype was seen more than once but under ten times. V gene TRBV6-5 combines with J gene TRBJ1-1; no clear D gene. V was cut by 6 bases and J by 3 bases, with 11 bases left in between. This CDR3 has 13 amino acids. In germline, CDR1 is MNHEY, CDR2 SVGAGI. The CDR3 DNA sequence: TGTGCCAGCAGCTCCGTAGACGACACTGAAGCTTTCTTT. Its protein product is CASSSVDDTEAFF.

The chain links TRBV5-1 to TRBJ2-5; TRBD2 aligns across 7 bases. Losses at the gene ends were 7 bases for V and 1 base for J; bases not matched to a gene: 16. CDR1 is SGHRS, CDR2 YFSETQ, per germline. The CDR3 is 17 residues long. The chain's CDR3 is CASCRQRGQSGQETQYF. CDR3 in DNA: TGCGCCAGCTGCCGCCAGCGGGGCCAATCGGGCCAAGAGACCCAGTACTTC.

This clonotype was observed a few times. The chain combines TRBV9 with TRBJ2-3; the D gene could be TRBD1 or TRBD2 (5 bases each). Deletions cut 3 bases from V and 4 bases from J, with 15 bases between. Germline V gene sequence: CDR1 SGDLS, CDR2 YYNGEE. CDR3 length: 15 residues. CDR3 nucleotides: TGTGCCAGCAGCGGCCCATTGAGGGGTTCAGATACGCAGTATTTT. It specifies CASSGPLRGSDTQYF.

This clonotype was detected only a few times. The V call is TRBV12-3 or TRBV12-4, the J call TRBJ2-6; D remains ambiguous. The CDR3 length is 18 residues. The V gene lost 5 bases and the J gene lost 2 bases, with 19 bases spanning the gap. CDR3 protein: CASSGSHTIFPGANVLTF. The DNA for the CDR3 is TGTGCCAGCAGTGGATCCCACACAATATTTCCTGGGGCCAACGTCCTGACTTTC.

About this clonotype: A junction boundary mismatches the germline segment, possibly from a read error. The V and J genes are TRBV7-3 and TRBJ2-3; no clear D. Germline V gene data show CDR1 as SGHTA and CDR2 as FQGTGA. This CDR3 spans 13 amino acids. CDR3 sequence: CASSLTSLAALDF. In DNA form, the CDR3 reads TGTGCCAGCAGCTTAACCTCGCTCGCTGCATTAGATTTT.

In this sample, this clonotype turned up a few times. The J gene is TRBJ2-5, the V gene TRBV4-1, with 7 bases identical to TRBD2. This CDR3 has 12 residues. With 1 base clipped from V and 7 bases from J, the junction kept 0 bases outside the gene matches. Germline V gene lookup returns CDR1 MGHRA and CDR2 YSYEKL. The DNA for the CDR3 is TGCGCCAGCAGCCAAGTAGCGGGGACCCAGTACTTC. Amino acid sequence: CASSQVAGTQYF.

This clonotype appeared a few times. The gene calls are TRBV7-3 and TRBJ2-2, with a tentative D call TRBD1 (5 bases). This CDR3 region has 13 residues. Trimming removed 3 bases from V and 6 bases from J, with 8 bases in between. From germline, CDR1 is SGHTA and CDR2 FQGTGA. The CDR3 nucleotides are TGTGCCAGCAGCTTCGACAGTTCCGGGGAGCTGTTTTTT. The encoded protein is CASSFDSSGELFF. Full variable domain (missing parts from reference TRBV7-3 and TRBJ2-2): GAGVSQTPSNKVTEKGKYVELRCDPISGHTALYWYRQSLGQGPEFLIYFQGTGAADDSGLPNDRFFAVRPEGSVSTLKIQRTERGDSAVYLCASSFDSSGELFFGEGSRLTVL.

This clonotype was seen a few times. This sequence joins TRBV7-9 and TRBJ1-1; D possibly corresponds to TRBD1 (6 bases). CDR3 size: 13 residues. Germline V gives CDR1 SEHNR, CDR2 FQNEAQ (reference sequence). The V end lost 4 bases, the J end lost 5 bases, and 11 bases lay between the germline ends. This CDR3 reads CASSWLGGTEAFF. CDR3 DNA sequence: TGTGCCAGCAGCTGGTTAGGGGGGACTGAAGCTTTCTTT.

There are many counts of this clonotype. This CDR3 reads CASSLAGADNEQFF. The CDR3 DNA is TGCGCCAGCAGCTTGGCCGGGGCTGACAATGAGCAGTTCTTC. The chain combines TRBV5-1 with TRBJ2-1; D is perhaps TRBD1 or TRBD2 (5 bases each). V lost 0 bases to trimming and J lost 5 bases, with 9 bases between them. This CDR3 comprises 14 residues. Germline V gene data show CDR1 as SGHRS and CDR2 as YFSETQ.

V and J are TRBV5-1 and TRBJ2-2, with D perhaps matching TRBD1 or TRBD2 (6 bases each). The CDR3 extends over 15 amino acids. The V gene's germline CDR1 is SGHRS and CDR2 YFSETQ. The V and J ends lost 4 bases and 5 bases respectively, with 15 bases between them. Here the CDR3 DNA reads TGCGCCAGCAGCACGGGGGCCCGGCGGACCGGGGAGCTGTTTTTT. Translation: CASSTGARRTGELFF.

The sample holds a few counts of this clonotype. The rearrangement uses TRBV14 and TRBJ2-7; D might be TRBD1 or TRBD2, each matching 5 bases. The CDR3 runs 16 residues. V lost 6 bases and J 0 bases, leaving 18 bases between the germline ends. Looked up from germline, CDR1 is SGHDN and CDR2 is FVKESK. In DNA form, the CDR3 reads TGTGCCAGCAGGTGTGGGGACCTGGCTCCCTCCTACGAGCAGTACGTC. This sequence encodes CASRCGDLAPSYEQYV.

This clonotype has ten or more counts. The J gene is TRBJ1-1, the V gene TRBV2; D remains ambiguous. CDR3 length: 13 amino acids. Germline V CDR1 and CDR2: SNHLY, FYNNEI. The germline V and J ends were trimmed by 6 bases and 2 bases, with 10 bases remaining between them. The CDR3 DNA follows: TGTGCCAGCAGAGGGCAGCCTAACACTGAAGCTTTCTTT. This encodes CASRGQPNTEAFF.

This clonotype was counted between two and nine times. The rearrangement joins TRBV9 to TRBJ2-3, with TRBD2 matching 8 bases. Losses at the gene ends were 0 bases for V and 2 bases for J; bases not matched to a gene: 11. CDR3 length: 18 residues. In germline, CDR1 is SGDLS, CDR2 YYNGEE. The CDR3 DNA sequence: TGTGCCAGCAGCGTAGACCCCCGGGGGGGGGGTCCCACAGATACGCAGTATTTT. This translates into CASSVDPRGGGPTDTQYF.